The next 32 T cell receptor beta chains were all read from a single sample in a study of prognosis after radiotherapy for stage I lung cancer (TCRdb year 2021). Instrument on record: Illumina HiSeq 3000. Two rounds of multiplex PCR were performed to amplify the TCR beta CDR3 region from genomic DNA. In the first PCR round, primers specific to each TRBV and TRBJ gene were used, and the primer sequences were filed in Chinese patent CN105087789A. TCRdb reprocessing: public reads trimmed at Q25 with fastp, clones called with MiXCR, in-frame beta chains kept. Records with the same CDR3 protein are collapsed into one entry carrying the most frequent genes and DNA. The sample table holds about 25,000 distinct CDR3 sequences, of which about 37% were seen once. The top ten clonotypes cover roughly 60% of the sample. Source: PBMCs, taken before or after stereotactic body radiation therapy (not recorded which). Receptor source: a donor over 45 with non-small cell lung cancer.

In its sample, this clonotype was seen many times. CDR3 DNA: TGTGCCATCAGTGCTACTAGCGGGAGGGTCGGAGAGACCCAGTACTTC. This sequence encodes CAISATSGRVGETQYF. The chain carries TRBV10-3 and TRBJ2-5; TRBD2 agrees at 13 bases. Germline CDR1 reads ENHRY; CDR2 reads SYGVKD. V trimming: 4 bases; J trimming: 4 bases; junction bases outside the gene matches: 6. This CDR3 has 16 residues.

This clonotype was seen many times. V and J are TRBV7-9 and TRBJ1-4; a possible D gene is TRBD1 (5 bases). Germline lookup yields CDR1 SEHNR and CDR2 FQNEAQ (reference sequence). V dropped 3 bases and J dropped 5 bases, with 10 bases sitting between them. This CDR3 is built from 14 residues. CDR3 bases: TGTGCCAGCAGCTTTAGTCAGGGCAATGAAAAACTGTTTTTT. Translation: CASSFSQGNEKLFF.

In the case of this clonotype: A far larger clone is one base from this, pointing to a likely read error. The chain links TRBV6-4 to TRBJ1-5; no clear D. The CDR3 totals 13 residues. Germline CDR1 reads MRHNA; CDR2 reads SNTAGT. Trimming took off 5 bases at V and 4 bases at J, with 9 bases between the two ends. CDR3 sequence: CASSPHQNQPQHF. CDR3 DNA sequence: TGTGCCAGCAGTCCTCATCAAAATCAGCCCCAGCATTTT.

This clonotype appeared many times. A much larger clone is a single base away; this may be a read error. This chain joins TRBV28 and TRBJ2-5; the match to TRBD1 covers 12 bases. The CDR3 is 16 residues long. The germline V gene encodes CDR1 MDHEN and CDR2 SYDVKM. The CDR3, as DNA: TGTGCCGGCAGTTTAGAGGGACAGGGGGCGCGGGAGACCCAGTACTTC. It codes for CAGSLEGQGARETQYF.

The rearrangement joins TRBV20-1 to TRBJ1-1; 7 nucleotides match TRBD1. Germline assignment: CDR1 DFQATT and CDR2 SNEGSKA (reference sequence). There are 15 residues in the CDR3. Trimming cost V 6 bases and J 0 bases; bases outside gene matches: 10. As DNA, the CDR3 is TGCAGTGCGCTTCGTCCACAGGGGATGAACACTGAAGCTTTCTTT. Translation gives CSALRPQGMNTEAFF.

J is TRBJ2-1 and V is TRBV12-3 or TRBV12-4; the D is unclear. Trimming stripped 9 bases from V and 3 bases from J, with 6 bases between. CDR3 size: 11 residues. The CDR3 DNA reads as TGTGCCAGTTGTTACTACAATGAGCAGTTCTTC. Translating it yields CASCYYNEQFF.

This clonotype is classed as medium-sized. The rearrangement joins TRBV6-9 to TRBJ2-1, with 12 bases aligning to TRBD2. From germline, CDR1 is MNHGY and CDR2 SVAAGI. This CDR3 comprises 15 residues. The ends lost 3 bases at V and 9 bases at J; junction bases unmatched: 6. The CDR3 sequence: CASSYLAGGPIEQFF. CDR3 bases: TGTGCCAGCAGTTACCTAGCGGGAGGGCCGATTGAGCAGTTCTTC.

The chain has TRBV6-5 and TRBJ1-1; no definite D call. CDR3 length equals 14 residues. Trimming cost V 2 bases and J 0 bases, with 7 bases left between them. Germline V gene lookup returns CDR1 MNHEY and CDR2 SVGAGI. The CDR3 coding sequence is TGTGCCAGCAGTTACGGGCAGCTGAACACTGAAGCTTTCTTT. Translating gives CASSYGQLNTEAFF.

Ten or more counts support this clonotype. The V call is TRBV28, the J call TRBJ2-2; 10 nucleotides line up with TRBD1. CDR1 and CDR2 (germline): MDHEN, SYDVKM. V was pared by 6 bases and J by 3 bases, with 10 bases of the junction left unmatched. This CDR3 contains 17 residues. The CDR3 protein is CASSRRQGAMDTGELFF. CDR3 nucleotide sequence: TGTGCCAGCAGCCGTCGACAGGGGGCCATGGACACCGGGGAGCTGTTTTTT.

This chain links TRBV7-6 with TRBJ1-6, with D possibly TRBD1 on 5 matching bases. Trimming removed 1 base at V and 10 bases at J, with 11 bases between. Germline V gene sequence: CDR1 SGHVS, CDR2 FNYEAQ. The CDR3 covers 14 residues. CDR3 region: CASSLGPGDSPLHF. CDR3 in DNA: TGTGCCAGCAGCTTAGGCCCCGGGGACTCACCCCTCCACTTT.

This clonotype was counted at least ten times. This rearrangement joins TRBV28 to TRBJ1-1; weak D call: TRBD1 (5 bases). The CDR3 loop spans 14 amino acids. The V gene lost 4 bases and the J gene lost 0 bases, with 9 bases spanning the gap. The germline V gene has CDR1 MDHEN and CDR2 SYDVKM. CDR3 bases: TGTGCCAGCAGTTCCGGGACTGTGAACACTGAAGCTTTCTTT. This sequence encodes CASSSGTVNTEAFF.

The table lists this clonotype with many counts. The chain combines TRBV7-8 with TRBJ2-3, with TRBD2 matching 10 bases. The CDR3 has 17 residues. V shed 5 bases and J 0 bases; nucleotides not matched to a gene: 8. CDR1 SGHVS and CDR2 FQNEAQ come from the germline V gene. This CDR3 is CASSARPSGGSTDTQYF. CDR3 DNA sequence: TGTGCCAGCAGCGCCCGCCCTAGCGGGGGTAGCACAGATACGCAGTATTTT.

This clonotype was seen a few times. This may stem from a read error, because a much larger clone lies one nucleotide away. The rearrangement links TRBV19 to TRBJ1-1; D not certain. CDR3 size: 13 residues. CDR1 and CDR2 from the germline V gene are LNHDA and SQIVND (reference sequence). The CDR3, as DNA: TGTGCCAGTAGTATTCGTAGGAGTACTGAAGCTTCCTTT. It codes for CASSIRRSTEASF.

This clonotype was observed at least ten times. V and J are TRBV28 and TRBJ2-5; 9 bases match TRBD2. The V gene end was trimmed by 2 bases and the J gene end by 3 bases; junction bases not matched to a gene: 4. The CDR3 is 15 residues long. Per germline, CDR1 MDHEN and CDR2 SYDVKM. The CDR3 sequence is CASSLTGLAEETQYF. In DNA, the CDR3 is TGTGCCAGCAGTTTAACGGGACTAGCCGAAGAGACCCAGTACTTC.

In the case of this clonotype: A much larger clone differs from this one at a single base, so this may be a read error. The rearrangement links TRBV20-1 to TRBJ2-1; D possibly corresponds to TRBD1 (6 bases). From germline, CDR1 is DFQATT and CDR2 SNEGSKA (reference sequence). The CDR3 is made up of 11 amino acids. CDR3 sequence: CSARGALEKFF. CDR3 DNA sequence: TGCAGTGCCAGGGGAGCGCTTGAGAAGTTCTTC.

Points on this clonotype: The junction differs from germline at one of its ends, possibly a read error. The chain joins TRBV5-1 to TRBJ2-2; TRBD1 matches at 7 bases. CDR3 length: 15 amino acids. Germline CDR1 and CDR2: SGHRS and YFSETQ. This CDR3 is CASSFADRDTGEMFF. CDR3 DNA sequence: TGCGCCAGCAGCTTTGCGGACAGAGACACAGGGGAGATGTTTTTT.

This clonotype was recorded only once. The V gene is TRBV11-3, the J gene TRBJ2-2; D gene unclear. Germline values: CDR1 SGHNT, CDR2 YENEEA. The CDR3 consists of 13 residues. The V end lost 5 bases, the J end lost 3 bases, and 7 bases lay between the germline ends. The CDR3, as DNA: TGTGCCAGCAGCCCTCTGGACACCGGGGAGCTGTTTTTT. It is translated as CASSPLDTGELFF.

This clonotype was detected once. Given a far larger clone just one base away, this is likely a sequencing read error. The chain combines TRBV6-4 with TRBJ2-7, with 9 positions matching TRBD2. V lost 8 bases, J lost 8 bases, and 10 bases stayed unmatched. Germline V gene data show CDR1 as MRHNA and CDR2 as SNTAGT. The CDR3 spans 13 residues. The DNA for the CDR3 is TGTGCCAGCGGCAAGCGGGAGGTGAGCCAGCAGTACTTC. Translating it yields CASGKREVSQQYF.

Notes on this clonotype: This may be a read error: a much more frequent sequence differs by one nucleotide. V gene TRBV5-1 combines with J gene TRBJ1-1; 9 bases agree with TRBD1. This CDR3 contains 18 residues. With 2 bases clipped from V and 1 base from J, the junction kept 12 bases outside the gene matches. Germline V gene sequence: CDR1 SGHRS, CDR2 YFSETQ. This chain's CDR3 is CASSLRPGTGCENTEAFF. CDR3 sequence (DNA): TGCGCCAGCAGCTTACGCCCCGGGACAGGGTGTGAGAACACTGAAGCTTTCTTT. The full variable domain, with the rest looked up from reference TRBV5-1 and TRBJ1-1, is KAGVTQTPRYLIKTRGQQVTLSCSPISGHRSVSWYQQTPGQGLQFLFEYFSETQRNKGNFPGRFSGRQFSNSRSEMNVSTLELGDSALYLCASSLRPGTGCENTEAFFGQGTRLTVV.

In its sample, this clonotype was seen a few times. This is likely an artifact of a read error, given a far larger clone one base away. The chain joins TRBV6-9 to TRBJ2-1, with 12 bases that match TRBD2. The CDR3 extends over 12 amino acids. The germline V gene has CDR1 MNHGY and CDR2 SVAAGI. This CDR3 reads CASSSTSGSVLF. The CDR3 nucleotides read TGTGCCAGCAGTTCGACTAGCGGGAGTGTACTCTTC.

This clonotype was found a few times. The chain has TRBV11-2 and TRBJ2-2; 11 bases match TRBD2. The CDR3 spans 18 residues. The germline V gene encodes CDR1 SGHAT and CDR2 FQNNGV. Trimming at V came to 4 bases and at J to 4 bases, leaving 11 bases not matched to a gene. The CDR3 spells CASSSGLAGGGATGELFF. In DNA form, the CDR3 reads TGTGCCAGCAGCTCCGGACTAGCGGGTGGAGGGGCCACCGGGGAGCTGTTTTTT.

This sequence joins TRBV5-6 and TRBJ1-5; TRBD1 aligns across 7 bases. Germline V gene sequence: CDR1 SGHDT, CDR2 YYEEEE. V lost 4 bases to trimming and J lost 6 bases; unmatched junction nucleotides: 10. The CDR3 extends over 15 amino acids. The CDR3 spells CASSRDRVRSQPQHF. For the CDR3, the DNA is TGTGCCAGCAGCCGCGACAGGGTTCGAAGTCAGCCCCAGCATTTT.

As concerns this clonotype: A read error may explain this, as a much larger clone is one base away. This chain uses TRBV7-9 with TRBJ2-1; 8 positions agree with TRBD2. This CDR3 spans 16 amino acids. Germline V gene lookup returns CDR1 SEHNR and CDR2 FQNEAQ (reference sequence). For the CDR3, the DNA is TGTGCCAGCAACTTAACAAGCGGGAGCTCCTACAATGAGCAGTTCTTC. Translating gives CASNLTSGSSYNEQFF. Based on the CDR3 plus reference TRBV7-9 and TRBJ2-1, the full variable domain is DTGVSQNPRHKITKRGQNVTFRCDPISEHNRLYWYRQTLGQGPEFLTYFQNEAQLEKSRLLSDRFSAERPKGSFSTLEIQRTEQGDSAMYLCASNLTSGSSYNEQFFGPGTRLTVL.

This clonotype was seen ten or more times. The rearrangement joins TRBV20-1 to TRBJ2-7, with 10 bases fitting TRBD2. This CDR3 is 15 amino acids long. The V segment lost 5 bases and the J segment 3 bases; nucleotides outside the gene matches: 10. Germline CDR1 and CDR2: DFQATT and SNEGSKA (reference sequence). The CDR3 DNA reads as TGCAGTGCTTCTTCCGGGACTAGCGCCCGCTACGAGCAGTACTTC. The encoded protein is CSASSGTSARYEQYF.

This clonotype has a count of ten or more. CDR3 in DNA: TGTGCCACCAGCAGAGGGCTAGCGGGAGTCTACGAGCAGTACTTC. This translates into CATSRGLAGVYEQYF. This chain connects TRBV15 to TRBJ2-7, with TRBD2 identical over 10 bases. Germline V gives CDR1 LNHNV, CDR2 YYDKDF (reference sequence). Germline trimming cut 1 base from V and 3 bases from J; bases unmatched to any gene: 3. This CDR3 spans 15 amino acids. Drawing the rest from reference TRBV15 and TRBJ2-7, the complete variable domain is DAMVIQNPRYQVTQFGKPVTLSCSQTLNHNVMYWYQQKSSQAPKLLFHYYDKDFNNEADTPDNFQSRRPNTSFCFLDIRSPGLGDTAMYLCATSRGLAGVYEQYFGPGTRLTVT.

This clonotype was counted ten times or more. This chain joins TRBV20-1 and TRBJ2-7; 7 bases align to TRBD1. The CDR3 has 12 amino acids. Germline-derived CDR1 and CDR2 are DFQATT and SNEGSKA (reference sequence). V dropped 5 bases and J dropped 6; count of bases not matched to a gene: 7. The CDR3 loop reads CSAGTTGAEQYF. The CDR3 DNA is TGCAGTGCTGGTACCACAGGGGCCGAGCAGTACTTC.

The V call is TRBV6-2 or TRBV6-3, the J call TRBJ1-2, with D uncertain. V gave up 0 bases and J gave up 9 bases, with 14 bases separating them. Germline V lookup: CDR1 MNHEY, CDR2 SVGEGT. The CDR3 contains 14 residues. CDR3 region: CASSYSTGLVSYTF. The CDR3 coding sequence is TGTGCCAGCAGTTACTCGACTGGGTTGGTGAGCTACACCTTC.

This chain connects TRBV19 to TRBJ2-2; no firm D call. Trimming took 7 bases from V and 2 from J, leaving 11 bases between them. Germline values: CDR1 LNHDA, CDR2 SQIVND (reference sequence). The CDR3 sequence is 14 residues long. CDR3 in amino acids: CASTWQRNTGELFF. In DNA form, the CDR3 reads TGTGCCAGTACCTGGCAGCGTAACACCGGGGAGCTGTTTTTT.

This chain links TRBV27 with TRBJ1-5; weak D call: TRBD1 (5 bases). This CDR3 is 17 amino acids long. Germline values: CDR1 MNHEY, CDR2 SMNVEV (reference sequence). V lost 3 bases and J lost 4, with 19 bases in between. This CDR3 reads CASSFLTRGEGNQPQHF. Written as DNA, the CDR3 is TGTGCCAGCAGTTTCCTTACGCGGGGGGAAGGAAATCAGCCCCAGCATTTT.

The V gene is TRBV27, the J gene TRBJ2-3; TRBD2 aligns across 7 bases. From germline, CDR1 is MNHEY and CDR2 SMNVEV (reference sequence). J gave up 0 bases and V 6 bases, and 3 bases lay outside the gene matches. The CDR3 length is 14 residues. CDR3 DNA sequence: TGTGCCAGCAGCTGGACTAGTAGCACAGATACGCAGTATTTT. Translating it yields CASSWTSSTDTQYF.

DNA of the CDR3: TGTGCCAGCAGTCCGTCGAGAGTCAATTTGTTTGGAGAGACCCAGTACTTC. Amino acids: CASSPSRVNLFGETQYF. The rearrangement uses TRBV28 and TRBJ2-5; D gene ambiguous. Germline-derived CDR1 and CDR2 are MDHEN and SYDVKM. V gave up 5 bases and J gave up 4 bases, with 23 bases separating them. The CDR3 runs 17 residues.

This clonotype was counted at least ten times. The chain couples TRBV29-1 to TRBJ1-2, with D perhaps matching TRBD1 (6 bases). CDR1 and CDR2 (germline): SQVTM, ANQGSEA. The germline V and J ends were trimmed by 1 base and 4 bases, with 16 bases remaining between them. The CDR3 runs 15 residues. The CDR3 region has the DNA TGCAGCGTTGAAGCCAGCGGGGGCCAACTCTATGGCTACACCTTC. Protein product: CSVEASGGQLYGYTF.